Presented here are 26 T cell receptor beta chains from one specimen sequenced in a study of regulatory T cells in long-lasting Graves disease. Building the TCR beta libraries relied on iRepertoire HTBI primers, and CDR3 regions underwent Arm-PCR. TCRdb called the multiplex PCR reads again in MiXCR, with one record for every CDR3 protein. The data hold about 620,000 distinct CDR3 sequences, with roughly 16% observed a single time. Documented time point: newly diagnosed GD, antithyroid drugs for less than 3 months. RNA extracted from PBMCs served as the sequencing template. These data also formed part of another study, on T cells in Graves' hyperthyroidism and ophthalmopathy.

The source material was peripheral blood mononuclear cells (PBMCs), sampled at new diagnosis, from a patient treated with antithyroid drugs. The source is a woman aged 25 to 39 with Graves disease.

This chain links TRBV19 with TRBJ2-7; TRBD2 matches 7 bases. V shed 6 bases, J shed 6 bases, and the junction held 11 bases outside the gene matches. Germline V gene data show CDR1 as LNHDA and CDR2 as SQIVND (reference sequence). The CDR3 spans 14 residues. The CDR3 region is CASRSSSGTTEQYF. The CDR3 bases are TGTGCCAGTAGAAGTTCAAGCGGGACGACCGAGCAGTACTTC.

This clonotype has more than one count but fewer than ten. The chain recombines TRBV19 with TRBJ1-4, with D perhaps TRBD1 (6 bases). Trimming cost V 5 bases and J 7 bases, with 14 bases left between them. The CDR3 covers 14 residues. Germline V CDR1 and CDR2: LNHDA, SQIVND (reference sequence). CDR3 protein: CASSFQGNGEKLFF. The CDR3 coding sequence is TGTGCCAGTAGTTTCCAGGGGAACGGTGAAAAACTGTTTTTT.

This clonotype was recorded at least ten times. The rearrangement uses TRBV7-3 and TRBJ2-5; D is undetermined. Trimming stripped 5 bases from V and 5 bases from J, with 15 bases between. The CDR3 is made up of 14 amino acids. Germline CDR1 is SGHTA and CDR2 is FQGTGA. As DNA, the CDR3 is TGTGCCAGCAGCCTGAGTGGTATCGGGGAGACCCAGTACTTC. Residues: CASSLSGIGETQYF.

J is TRBJ1-1 and V is TRBV29-1, with unresolved D. The CDR3 covers 13 residues. Germline assignment: CDR1 SQVTM and CDR2 ANQGSEA. V dropped 1 base and J dropped 0 bases, with 6 bases sitting between them. The CDR3: CSVEAQMNTEAFF. Here the CDR3 DNA reads TGCAGCGTTGAAGCACAGATGAACACTGAAGCTTTCTTT.

As regards this clonotype: A much larger clone differs by one base, so this may be a read error. This rearrangement joins TRBV7-9 to TRBJ2-5, with TRBD1 matching 9 bases. V lost 4 bases and J lost 3; bases outside the gene matches: 12. The germline gives CDR1 SEHNR, CDR2 FQNEAQ (reference sequence). The CDR3 sequence is 17 residues long. The CDR3 DNA is TGTGCCAGCAGCTCGGGAACAGGGGGCAGGGTGGAAGAGACCCAGTACTTC. Its translation is CASSSGTGGRVEETQYF.

V usage is TRBV30 and J usage is TRBJ1-6; D ambiguous. V was shortened by 1 base and J by 5 bases, with 6 bases between the two germline ends. The germline V gene has CDR1 GTSNPN and CDR2 SVGIG (reference sequence). The CDR3 runs to 13 residues. In DNA, the CDR3 is TGTGCCTGGAGTGGATTCCATAATTCACCCCTCCACTTT. Its translation: CAWSGFHNSPLHF.

This clonotype occurred a few times. The V call is TRBV3-1, the J call TRBJ1-5; D possibly corresponds to TRBD1 (5 bases). Germline loops: CDR1 LGHDT, CDR2 YNNKEL (reference sequence). The CDR3 extends over 14 amino acids. The ends were cut back, 4 bases at V and 7 bases at J, with 14 bases in the middle. CDR3 coding DNA: TGTGCCAGCAGCCGTTCTGGGGGGAGACAGCCCCAGCATTTT. Translating it yields CASSRSGGRQPQHF.

This clonotype was detected only a few times. The chain is built from TRBV14 and TRBJ2-3; maybe TRBD1 (5 bases). Germline V lookup: CDR1 SGHDN, CDR2 FVKESK. The CDR3 runs 15 residues. The V end was cut by 2 bases, the J end by 2 bases, with 11 bases between. The CDR3 is CASSQQAGFTDTQYF. In DNA form, the CDR3 reads TGTGCCAGCAGCCAACAGGCAGGGTTCACAGATACGCAGTATTTT.

This clonotype showed up many times. J is TRBJ2-5 and V is TRBV11-3; 8 nucleotides agree with TRBD1. CDR3 size: 13 residues. Per germline, CDR1 SGHNT and CDR2 YENEEA. The J segment lost 5 bases and the V segment lost 3 bases, leaving 2 bases of the junction unmatched. CDR3: CASSFTGGETQYF. The CDR3 bases are TGTGCCAGCAGCTTTACAGGGGGGGAGACCCAGTACTTC.

The gene calls are TRBV11-1 and TRBJ2-4, with D maybe TRBD2 (6 bases). Germline V lookup: CDR1 SGHAT, CDR2 FQDESV (reference sequence). Trimming shortened V by 3 bases and J by 0 bases, and 12 bases separated the two germline ends. This CDR3 has 16 amino acids. The CDR3 spells CASSLGGGLAKNIQYF. CDR3 in DNA: TGTGCCAGCAGCTTGGGAGGAGGGCTAGCCAAAAACATTCAGTACTTC.

The V call is TRBV5-6, the J call TRBJ2-7, with D possibly matching TRBD1 (5 bases). The V and J ends lost 6 bases and 1 base respectively, with 8 bases between them. Germline CDR1 reads SGHDT; CDR2 reads YYEEEE. This CDR3 region has 12 residues. CDR3 in amino acids: CASMQGSYEQYF. The CDR3 DNA sequence: TGTGCCAGCATGCAGGGTTCCTACGAGCAGTACTTC. The complete variable domain, with remaining parts taken from reference TRBV5-6 and TRBJ2-7, reads DAGVTQSPTHLIKTRGQQVTLRCSPKSGHDTVSWYQQALGQGPQFIFQYYEEEERQRGNFPDRFSGHQFPNYSSELNVNALLLGDSALYLCASMQGSYEQYFGPGTRLTVT.

The chain links TRBV29-1 to TRBJ2-1; D unclear. This CDR3 contains 10 residues. Germline loops: CDR1 SQVTM, CDR2 ANQGSEA. Deletions cut 4 bases from V and 10 bases from J, with 8 bases between. The CDR3 region is CSVVQLEQFF. The CDR3 DNA sequence: TGCAGCGTTGTACAATTGGAGCAGTTCTTC.

The rearrangement joins TRBV7-9 to TRBJ2-1; maybe TRBD2 (5 bases). The J call may be faulty, since TRBJ2-5 better matches the DNA end. CDR3 length equals 12 residues. Germline CDR1 and CDR2: SEHNR and FQNEAQ (reference sequence). CDR3 loop: CASSPGRGTQYF. CDR3 DNA sequence: TGTGCCAGCAGCCCTGGACGGGGGACCCAGTACTTC.

In its sample, this clonotype was seen many times. This rearrangement joins TRBV2 to TRBJ1-3; D might be TRBD1 (6 bases). CDR1 and CDR2 (germline): SNHLY, FYNNEI. V was trimmed by 3 bases and J by 4 bases, leaving 13 bases between them. The CDR3 consists of 15 residues. The CDR3 region is CASSDDGTPGNTIYF. The CDR3 DNA reads as TGTGCCAGCAGTGACGACGGGACACCCGGAAACACCATATATTTT. The whole variable domain, remainder taken from reference TRBV2 and TRBJ1-3, is EPEVTQTPSHQVTQMGQEVILRCVPISNHLYFYWYRQILGQKVEFLVSFYNNEISEKSEIFDDQFSVERPDGSNFTLKIRSTKLEDSAMYFCASSDDGTPGNTIYFGEGSWLTVV.

This clonotype was counted many times. V is TRBV7-8 and J is TRBJ1-6, with TRBD1 as a possible D gene (5 bases). V lost 2 bases and J lost 7, with 9 bases in between. The length of the CDR3 is 14 residues. Germline V gene sequence: CDR1 SGHVS, CDR2 FQNEAQ. CDR3 protein: CASSLRGLNSPLHF. The DNA of the CDR3 is TGTGCCAGCAGCTTACGGGGCCTCAATTCACCCCTCCACTTT.

The chain joins TRBV30 to TRBJ1-2, with 8 positions matching TRBD1. The CDR3 runs to 15 residues. V dropped 7 bases and J dropped 3; count of bases not matched to a gene: 13. Germline V gene lookup returns CDR1 GTSNPN and CDR2 SVGIG (reference sequence). CDR3 nucleotides: TGTGCCTCCAAGACAGGGGACGCTGTCGACTATGGCTACACCTTC. It specifies CASKTGDAVDYGYTF.

Concerning this clonotype itself: The conserved phenylalanine or tryptophan normally closing the CDR3 is absent here, so this likely arose from a read error. V and J are TRBV20-1 and TRBJ2-3; possible D gene TRBD1, 6 bases. The CDR3 loop spans 16 amino acids. Germline V gene data show CDR1 as DFQATT and CDR2 as SNEGSKA (reference sequence). The V end was cut by 6 bases, the J end by 0 bases, with 19 bases between. The CDR3 here is CSARDPRGGSTDTQYL. The DNA of the CDR3 is TGCAGTGCCAGGGACCCTAGAGGGGGAAGCACAGATACGCAGTATCTT.

Ten or more counts support this clonotype. The chain has TRBV6-1 and TRBJ1-2, with D perhaps TRBD1 (5 bases). Germline V CDR1 and CDR2: MNHNS, SASEGT. The CDR3 is 12 residues long. Between the trimmed V and J ends, which lost 6 bases and 3 bases, there was a span of 8 bases. The CDR3 nucleotides are TGTGCCAGCAGGCTGGGGGACTATGGCTACACCTTC. Amino acids: CASRLGDYGYTF.

J is TRBJ1-4 and V is TRBV20-1; unclear D gene. CDR1 is DFQATT, CDR2 SNEGSKA, per germline (reference sequence). The V and J ends lost 1 base and 7 bases respectively, with 13 bases between them. The CDR3 has 14 amino acids. For the CDR3, the DNA is TGCAGTGCTAGAGGGGCGAGCGGCGGTGAAAAACTGTTTTTT. It specifies CSARGASGGEKLFF.

In this sample, this clonotype turned up many times. One end of the junction fails to match germline, which may point to a read error. V usage is TRBV3-1 and J usage is TRBJ2-7; possibly TRBD1 for D (6 bases). This CDR3 is built from 13 residues. Germline V gene sequence: CDR1 LGHDT, CDR2 YNNKEL (reference sequence). CDR3: CASGRQASHEQYF. The CDR3 bases are TGTGCCAGCGGGAGACAGGCCTCCCACGAGCAGTACTTC.

This clonotype was observed many times. This chain connects TRBV11-1 to TRBJ2-1; maybe TRBD2 (5 bases). This CDR3 region has 17 residues. Germline assignment: CDR1 SGHAT and CDR2 FQDESV (reference sequence). V was trimmed by 4 bases and J by 3 bases, leaving 19 bases between them. This chain's CDR3 is CASSSLAAGLIYNEQFF. CDR3 sequence (DNA): TGTGCCAGCAGCTCCCTTGCTGCCGGACTGATCTACAATGAGCAGTTCTTC.

This clonotype was found many times. This chain connects TRBV7-2 to TRBJ1-3, with a tentative D call TRBD1 (5 bases). V was shortened by 2 bases and J by 3 bases, with 11 bases between the two germline ends. The CDR3 contains 15 residues. The germline V gene has CDR1 SGHTA and CDR2 FQGNSA. CDR3 bases: TGTGCCAGCAGCTTACGCCCCGGGGGTGGAAACACCATATATTTT. Translated, it gives CASSLRPGGGNTIYF.

This clonotype was detected a few times. V and J are TRBV9 and TRBJ2-2; D gene unclear. The V and J ends lost 4 bases and 4 bases respectively, with 11 bases between them. This CDR3 has 14 residues. CDR1 is SGDLS and CDR2 is YYNGEE in the germline V gene. The CDR3 is CASSPAPITGELFF. In nucleotides, the CDR3 is TGTGCCAGCAGCCCCGCCCCCATCACCGGGGAGCTGTTTTTT.

Ten or more counts support this clonotype. The V call is TRBV5-1, the J call TRBJ2-3; TRBD2 aligns across 9 bases. Germline CDR1 SGHRS, CDR2 YFSETQ. Trimming took 0 bases from V and 1 from J; bases not matched to a gene: 6. This CDR3 region has 17 residues. The CDR3 DNA reads TGCGCCAGCAGCTTGGCTTCGGCTAGCGGGGGCACAGATACGCAGTATTTT. Its protein product is CASSLASASGGTDTQYF.

The chain recombines TRBV5-1 with TRBJ1-1; no reliable D call. The germline V gene encodes CDR1 SGHRS and CDR2 YFSETQ. This CDR3 has 14 amino acids. Trimming pared 2 bases from V and 4 bases from J, leaving 12 bases between. The CDR3, as DNA: TGCGCCAGCAGCTTTTACGGGGATAGCACTGAAGCTTTCTTT. Translating gives CASSFYGDSTEAFF. Filled out from reference TRBV5-1 and TRBJ1-1, the complete variable domain reads KAGVTQTPRYLIKTRGQQVTLSCSPISGHRSVSWYQQTPGQGLQFLFEYFSETQRNKGNFPGRFSGRQFSNSRSEMNVSTLELGDSALYLCASSFYGDSTEAFFGQGTRLTVV.

In its sample, this clonotype was seen a few times. The V gene is TRBV7-9, the J gene TRBJ1-1; 7 bases agree with TRBD1. V shed 5 bases, J shed 5 bases, and the junction held 11 bases outside the gene matches. This CDR3 is 15 amino acids long. Germline V gene lookup returns CDR1 SEHNR and CDR2 FQNEAQ (reference sequence). Written as DNA, the CDR3 is TGTGCCAGCAGCCTTTCGAACAGGGGAAATACTGAAGCTTTCTTT. It specifies CASSLSNRGNTEAFF.